This T cell receptor (beta chain) was identified during a study of T cells in Graves' hyperthyroidism and ophthalmopathy. Between the trimmed V and J ends, which lost 2 bases and 2 bases, there was a span of 3 bases. The CDR3 is 13 residues long. The germline V gene has CDR1 MNHNY and CDR2 SVGAGI (reference sequence). There are many counts of this clonotype. RNA transcripts served as the template for amplifying TCR beta CDR3 regions. Initially, a first-round RT-PCR of the TCR CDR3 employed the HTBI primer set. Via MiXCR, TCRdb re-called the multiplex PCR reads, giving one row per CDR3 protein. This table holds hundreds of thousands of distinct CDR3 sequences, under 20% found once.

The chain is built from TRBV6-6 and TRBJ1-4; D is undetermined. Material: blood. This TCR was sampled from a woman aged 25-40 years with Graves' hyperthyroidism. The CDR3 protein is CASSYDTNEKLFF. CDR3 in DNA: TGTGCCAGCAGTTACGACACTAATGAAAAACTGTTTTTT.